Listed below are T cell receptor beta chains from one sample, sequenced in a study of blood T cells in healthy people across ages. From the 5' RACE reads, TCRdb called clonotypes with MiXCR, one entry per CDR3 protein. The sample includes roughly 1.6 million distinct CDR3 sequences, roughly a third of them seen just once. The sample consisted of blood. The receptors derive from a woman aged 25 to 39 in good health. The conserved cysteine and the conserved F or W are not part of the CDR3 here.

V gene	J gene	CDR3 protein
TRBV7-9	TRBJ2-1	AIQGGGRSNEQF
TRBV20-1	TRBJ2-7	SASKGLAGPYEQY
TRBV19	.	ASSTAFSYEQY
TRBV20-1	TRBJ2-1	SAPTDSDEQF
TRBV11-2	TRBJ2-7	ASNLVRQEFSYEQY
TRBV20-1	TRBJ1-4	SAGEHATNEKLF
TRBV4-1	TRBJ2-7	AGLFGASGVYEQC
TRBV5-4	TRBJ1-1	ASSLGQFTEAF
TRBV7-2	TRBJ2-3	AGSLVGSRGDTQY
TRBV7-2	TRBJ1-2	ASSLVRQEVYGYT
TRBV6-5	TRBJ2-5	ASRRGGSQETQY
TRBV28	TRBJ2-3	AGTLGGLAGELDTQY
TRBV20-1	TRBJ2-1	SAIALIDEQF
TRBV29-1	TRBJ1-1	SVHGNTDRATEAF
TRBV20-1	TRBJ2-3	SAAQGAVGTDTQY
TRBV7-2	TRBJ2-7	ASSSTGVLYEQY
TRBV9	TRBJ2-5	ASSLSSRQETQY
TRBV6-2/TRBV6-3	TRBJ1-5	ASSSGTSHAKPQH
TRBV12-3/TRBV12-4	TRBJ1-5	ASSLEAINQPQH
TRBV29-1	TRBJ2-2	SASGTSGSNTGELF
TRBV7-9	TRBJ1-1	ASSIRTVNTEAF
TRBV20-1	TRBJ2-1	SASKGAGILYNEQF
TRBV29-1	TRBJ2-3	SAEGTGVTDTQY
TRBV5-6	TRBJ2-5	ASSFGASPRWETQY
TRBV11-3	TRBJ2-7	ASSLDSFETQSSYEQY
TRBV6-5	TRBJ1-5	ASSPVVEGQPQH
TRBV6-1	TRBJ2-1	ASSGTGGRRDEQF
TRBV9	TRBJ2-3	ASSRWEGLATDTQY
TRBV29-1	TRBJ2-3	SIVGTNGTRTDTQY